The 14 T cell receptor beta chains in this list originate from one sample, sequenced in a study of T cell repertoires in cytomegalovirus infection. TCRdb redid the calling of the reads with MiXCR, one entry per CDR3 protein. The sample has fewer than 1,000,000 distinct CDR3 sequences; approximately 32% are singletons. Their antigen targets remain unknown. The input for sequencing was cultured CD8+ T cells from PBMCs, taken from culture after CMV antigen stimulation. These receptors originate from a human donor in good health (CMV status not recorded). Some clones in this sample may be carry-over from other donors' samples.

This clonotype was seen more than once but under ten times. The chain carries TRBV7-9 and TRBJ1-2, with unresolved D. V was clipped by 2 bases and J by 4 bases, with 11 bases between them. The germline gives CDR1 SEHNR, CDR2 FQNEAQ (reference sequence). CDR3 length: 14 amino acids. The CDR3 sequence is CASSLPNTFYGYTF. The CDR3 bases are TGTGCCAGCAGCTTACCCAACACGTTCTATGGCTACACCTTC.

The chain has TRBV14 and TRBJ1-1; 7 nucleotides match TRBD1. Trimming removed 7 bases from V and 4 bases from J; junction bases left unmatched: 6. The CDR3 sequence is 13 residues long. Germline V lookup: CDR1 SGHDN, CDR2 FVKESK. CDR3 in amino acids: CASTHYRGTEAFF. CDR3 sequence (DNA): TGTGCCAGCACGCATTACAGGGGCACTGAAGCTTTCTTT. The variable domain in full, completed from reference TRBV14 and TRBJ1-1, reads EAGVTQFPSHSVIEKGQTVTLRCDPISGHDNLYWYRRVMGKEIKFLLHFVKESKQDESGMPNNRFLAERTGGTYSTLKVQPAELEDSGVYFCASTHYRGTEAFFGQGTRLTVV.

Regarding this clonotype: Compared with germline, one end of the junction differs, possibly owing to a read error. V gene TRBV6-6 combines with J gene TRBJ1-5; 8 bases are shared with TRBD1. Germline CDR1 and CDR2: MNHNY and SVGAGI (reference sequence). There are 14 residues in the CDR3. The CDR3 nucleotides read TGTGTCAGCAATGACAGGGGTAGCAATCAGCCCCAGCATTTT. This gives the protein CVSNDRGSNQPQHF.

The chain's CDR3 is CSGDGAPSSYNEQFF. The CDR3 DNA follows: TGCAGTGGGGATGGGGCCCCAAGCTCCTACAATGAGCAGTTCTTC. V and J are TRBV20-1 and TRBJ2-1; D is possibly TRBD1 (5 bases). CDR1 DFQATT and CDR2 SNEGSKA come from the germline V gene (reference sequence). V was pared by 7 bases and J by 0 bases, with 16 bases between. The CDR3 spans 15 residues.

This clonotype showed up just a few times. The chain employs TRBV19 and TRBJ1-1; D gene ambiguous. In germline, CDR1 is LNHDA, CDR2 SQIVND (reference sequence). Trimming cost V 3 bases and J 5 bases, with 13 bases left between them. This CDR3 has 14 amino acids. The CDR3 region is CASSIRSKRTEAFF. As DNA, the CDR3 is TGTGCCAGTAGTATTCGATCCAAAAGGACTGAAGCTTTCTTT.

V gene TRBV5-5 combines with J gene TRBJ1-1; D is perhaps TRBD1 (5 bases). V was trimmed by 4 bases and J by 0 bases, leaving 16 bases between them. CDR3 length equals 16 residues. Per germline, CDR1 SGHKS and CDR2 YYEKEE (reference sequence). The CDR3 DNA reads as TGTGCCAGCAGCATCCTATTAGGGGCTATGAACACTGAAGCTTTCTTT. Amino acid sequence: CASSILLGAMNTEAFF. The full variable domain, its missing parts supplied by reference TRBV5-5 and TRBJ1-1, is DAGVTQSPTHLIKTRGQQVTLRCSPISGHKSVSWYQQVLGQGPQFIFQYYEKEERGRGNFPDRFSARQFPNYSSELNVNALLLGDSALYLCASSILLGAMNTEAFFGQGTRLTVV.

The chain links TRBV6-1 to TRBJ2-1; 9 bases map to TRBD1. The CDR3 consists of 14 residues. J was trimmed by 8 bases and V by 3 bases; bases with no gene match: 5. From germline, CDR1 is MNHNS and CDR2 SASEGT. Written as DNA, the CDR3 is TGTGCCAGCAGTGACCGGGACAGGGCCGATGAGCAGTTCTTC. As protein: CASSDRDRADEQFF.

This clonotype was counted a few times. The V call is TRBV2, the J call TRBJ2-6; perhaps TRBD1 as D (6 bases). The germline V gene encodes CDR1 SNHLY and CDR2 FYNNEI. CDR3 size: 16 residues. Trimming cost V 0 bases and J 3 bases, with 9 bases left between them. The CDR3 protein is CASSEAQGLGANVLTF. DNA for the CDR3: TGTGCCAGCAGTGAAGCGCAGGGGCTTGGGGCCAACGTCCTGACTTTC.

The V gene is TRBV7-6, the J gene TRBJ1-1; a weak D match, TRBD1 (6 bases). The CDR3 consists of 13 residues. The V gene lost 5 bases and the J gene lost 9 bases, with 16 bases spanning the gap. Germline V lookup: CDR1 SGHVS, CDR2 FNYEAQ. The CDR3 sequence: CASSLNGGPKAFF. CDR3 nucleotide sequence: TGTGCCAGCAGCCTAAATGGGGGCCCCAAAGCTTTCTTT.

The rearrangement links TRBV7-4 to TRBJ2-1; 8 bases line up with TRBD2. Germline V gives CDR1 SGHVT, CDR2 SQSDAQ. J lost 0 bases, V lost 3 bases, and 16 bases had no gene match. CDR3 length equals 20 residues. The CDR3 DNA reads TGTGCCAGCAGCTTCTCTTTTAGTGGCGGGGGGCAGAGCTCCTACAATGAGCAGTTCTTC. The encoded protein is CASSFSFSGGGQSSYNEQFF.

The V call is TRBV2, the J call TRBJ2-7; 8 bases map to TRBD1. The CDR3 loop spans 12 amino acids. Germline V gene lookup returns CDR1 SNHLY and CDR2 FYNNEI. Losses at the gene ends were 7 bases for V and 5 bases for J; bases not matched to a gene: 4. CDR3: CASIATGDEQYF. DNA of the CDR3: TGTGCCAGCATTGCGACAGGGGACGAGCAGTACTTC. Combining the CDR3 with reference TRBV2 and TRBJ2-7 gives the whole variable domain EPEVTQTPSHQVTQMGQEVILRCVPISNHLYFYWYRQILGQKVEFLVSFYNNEISEKSEIFDDQFSVERPDGSNFTLKIRSTKLEDSAMYFCASIATGDEQYFGPGTRLTVT.

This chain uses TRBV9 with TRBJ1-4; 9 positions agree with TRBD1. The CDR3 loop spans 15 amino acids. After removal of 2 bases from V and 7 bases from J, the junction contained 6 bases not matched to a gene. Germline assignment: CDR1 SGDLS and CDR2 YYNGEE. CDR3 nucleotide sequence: TGTGCCAGCAGCGTGGAACAGGGGGCGGCTGAAAAACTGTTTTTT. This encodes CASSVEQGAAEKLFF.

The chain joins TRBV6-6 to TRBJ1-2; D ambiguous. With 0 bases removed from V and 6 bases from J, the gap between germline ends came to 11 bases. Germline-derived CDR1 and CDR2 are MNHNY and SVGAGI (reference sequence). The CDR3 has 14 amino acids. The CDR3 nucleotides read TGTGCCAGCAGTTACTCGAGGGCAAAGGATGGCTACACCTTC. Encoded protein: CASSYSRAKDGYTF.

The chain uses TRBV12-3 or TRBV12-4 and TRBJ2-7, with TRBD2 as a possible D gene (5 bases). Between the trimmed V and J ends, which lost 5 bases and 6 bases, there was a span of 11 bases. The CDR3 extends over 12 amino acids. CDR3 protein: CASSPWRFEQYF. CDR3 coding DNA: TGTGCCAGCAGTCCTTGGAGGTTCGAGCAGTACTTC.